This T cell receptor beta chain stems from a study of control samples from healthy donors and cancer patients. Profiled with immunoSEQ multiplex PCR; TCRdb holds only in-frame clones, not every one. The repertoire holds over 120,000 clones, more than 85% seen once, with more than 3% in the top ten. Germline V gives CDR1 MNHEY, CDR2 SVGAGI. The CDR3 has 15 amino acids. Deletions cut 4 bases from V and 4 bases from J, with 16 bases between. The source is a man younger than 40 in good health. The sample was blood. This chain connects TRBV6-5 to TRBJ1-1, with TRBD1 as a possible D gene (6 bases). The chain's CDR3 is CASSSPGQIRTEAFF. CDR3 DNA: TGTGCCAGCAGTTCACCAGGACAGATTCGCACTGAAGCTTTCTTT.